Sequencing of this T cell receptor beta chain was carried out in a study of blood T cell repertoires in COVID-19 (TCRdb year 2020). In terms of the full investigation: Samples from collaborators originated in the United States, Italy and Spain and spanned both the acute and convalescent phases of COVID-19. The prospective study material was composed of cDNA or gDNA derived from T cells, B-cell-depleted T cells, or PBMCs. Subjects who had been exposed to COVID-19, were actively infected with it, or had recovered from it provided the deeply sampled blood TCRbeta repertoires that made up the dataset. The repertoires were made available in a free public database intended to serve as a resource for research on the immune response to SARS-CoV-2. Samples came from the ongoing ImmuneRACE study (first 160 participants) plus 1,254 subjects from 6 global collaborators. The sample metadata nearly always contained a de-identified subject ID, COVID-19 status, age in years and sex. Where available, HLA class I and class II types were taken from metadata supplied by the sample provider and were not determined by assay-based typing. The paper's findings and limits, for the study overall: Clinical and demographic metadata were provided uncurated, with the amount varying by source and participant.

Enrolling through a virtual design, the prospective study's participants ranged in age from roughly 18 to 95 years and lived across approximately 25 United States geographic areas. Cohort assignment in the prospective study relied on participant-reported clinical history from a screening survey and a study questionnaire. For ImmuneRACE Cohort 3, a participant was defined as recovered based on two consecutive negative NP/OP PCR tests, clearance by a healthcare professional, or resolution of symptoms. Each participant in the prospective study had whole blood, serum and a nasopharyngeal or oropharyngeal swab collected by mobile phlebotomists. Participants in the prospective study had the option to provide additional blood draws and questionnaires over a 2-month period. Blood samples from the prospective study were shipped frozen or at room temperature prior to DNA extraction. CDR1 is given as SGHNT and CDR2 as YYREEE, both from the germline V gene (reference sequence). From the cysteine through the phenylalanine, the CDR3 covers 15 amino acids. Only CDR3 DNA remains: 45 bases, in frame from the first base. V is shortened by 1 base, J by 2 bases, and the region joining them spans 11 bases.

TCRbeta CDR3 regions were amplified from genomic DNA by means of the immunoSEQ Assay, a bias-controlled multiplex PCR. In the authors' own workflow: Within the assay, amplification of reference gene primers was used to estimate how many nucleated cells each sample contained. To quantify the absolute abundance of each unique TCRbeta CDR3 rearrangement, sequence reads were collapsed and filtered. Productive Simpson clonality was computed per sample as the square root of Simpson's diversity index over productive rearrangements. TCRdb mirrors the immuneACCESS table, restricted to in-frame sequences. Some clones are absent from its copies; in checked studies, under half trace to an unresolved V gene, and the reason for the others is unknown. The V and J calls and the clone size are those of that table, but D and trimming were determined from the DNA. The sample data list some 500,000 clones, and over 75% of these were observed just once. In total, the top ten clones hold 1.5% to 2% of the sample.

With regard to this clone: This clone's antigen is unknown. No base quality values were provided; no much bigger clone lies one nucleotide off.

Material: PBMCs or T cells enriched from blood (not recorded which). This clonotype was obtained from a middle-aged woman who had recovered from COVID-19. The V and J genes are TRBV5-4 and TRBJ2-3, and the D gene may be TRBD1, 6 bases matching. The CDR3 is CASSLRGQSTDTQYF. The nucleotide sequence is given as TGTGCCAGCAGCTTGAGAGGACAGTCCACAGATACGCAGTATTTT.